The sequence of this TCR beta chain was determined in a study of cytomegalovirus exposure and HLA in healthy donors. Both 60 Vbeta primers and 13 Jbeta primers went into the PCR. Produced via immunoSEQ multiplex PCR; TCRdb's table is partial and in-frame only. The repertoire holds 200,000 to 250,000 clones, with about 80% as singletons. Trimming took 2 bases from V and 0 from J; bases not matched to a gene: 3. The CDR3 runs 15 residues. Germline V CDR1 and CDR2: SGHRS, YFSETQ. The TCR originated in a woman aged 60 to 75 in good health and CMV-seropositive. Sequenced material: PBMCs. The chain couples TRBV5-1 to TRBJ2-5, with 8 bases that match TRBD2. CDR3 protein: CASSFDGRDQETQYF. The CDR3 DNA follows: TGCGCCAGCAGCTTCGACGGGAGGGACCAAGAGACCCAGTACTTC.